These 13 T cell receptor beta chains came from one sample sequenced in a study of metastatic and nonmetastatic thyroid tumors. Each patient went into thyroid surgery without having received any treatment. With MiXCR, TCRdb called clones anew from the PCR reads. The data hold about 82,000 clones, with approximately 13% observed a single time. Sample: tumor tissue. These TCRs come from a female donor with papillary thyroid cancer or a benign thyroid nodule (not recorded which). Some clones in this sample may be carry-over from other donors' samples.

This clone was counted ten times or more. The gene calls are TRBV5-8 and TRBJ2-1; 9 bases match TRBD1. The CDR3 length is 15 residues. Germline V gene sequence: CDR1 SGHTS, CDR2 YDEGEE. The ends lost 4 bases at V and 13 bases at J; junction bases unmatched: 15. CDR3 amino acids: CASSTRAGTGKVQFF. In DNA, the CDR3 is TGTGCCAGCAGCACCAGAGCCGGGACAGGGAAGGTTCAGTTCTTC.

This clone was picked up a small number of times. This may be a read error: a much more frequent sequence differs by one nucleotide. The chain is built from TRBV2 and TRBJ1-2; D not certain. The V gene's germline CDR1 is SNHLY and CDR2 FYNNEI. V lost 7 bases to trimming and J lost 6 bases, with 15 bases between them. This CDR3 spans 13 amino acids. CDR3 residues: CASTLCLPDGYTF. As DNA, the CDR3 is TGTGCCAGCACCCTATGCCTTCCGGATGGCTACACCTTC.

A word on this clone: A single base separates this from a much larger clone, so it may be a read error. Other DNA sequences in this specimen translate into the identical CDR3. The rearrangement joins TRBV9 to TRBJ2-3, with 9 positions matching TRBD2. The germline V gene has CDR1 SGDLS and CDR2 YYNGEE. This CDR3 contains 16 residues. CDR3 protein: CASSETSGESTDTQYF. The DNA of the CDR3 is TGTGCCAGCAGCGAGACTAGCGGAGAAAGCACAGATACACAGTATTTT.

The sample holds many counts of this clone. A read error is possible here, since a much larger clone lies one base away. The chain recombines TRBV20-1 with TRBJ2-7, with TRBD1 matching 7 bases. This CDR3 contains 16 residues. The V and J ends lost 0 bases and 5 bases, in that order; junction bases with no gene match: 13. Per the germline V gene, CDR1 is DFQATT and CDR2 is SNEGSKA (reference sequence). The CDR3 coding sequence is TGCAGTGCTAGAGATCCCACCTTGACAGGGCCCGACGAGCAGTACTTC. Translated, it gives CSARDPTLTGPDEQYF.

This clone was observed many times. The chain employs TRBV28 and TRBJ1-2; TRBD1 might be the D (6 bases). Germline V lookup: CDR1 MDHEN, CDR2 SYDVKM. Trimming left V 7 bases short and J 8 bases short, with 32 bases between. The CDR3 has 18 amino acids. CDR3 loop: CASILGGGQGIITGGYTF. CDR3 nucleotides: TGTGCCAGCATCCTGGGGGGGGGACAAGGAATTATAACAGGAGGCTACACCTTC.

This clone was observed at least ten times. The chain links TRBV27 to TRBJ2-7; D may be TRBD1 (7 bases). The CDR3 runs to 15 residues. The germline V and J ends were trimmed by 4 bases and 3 bases, with 16 bases remaining between them. Germline V gives CDR1 MNHEY, CDR2 SMNVEV (reference sequence). Here the CDR3 DNA reads TGTGCCAGCAGTTCCCGCGGGACAGTCCTCTACGAGCAGTACTTC. Translation: CASSSRGTVLYEQYF.

This clone was seen many times. The CDR3 nucleotides are TGTGCCAGCGGAGAAACAGGACAGCCTAATGAAAAACTGTTTTTT. Amino acids: CASGETGQPNEKLFF. The J gene is TRBJ1-4, the V gene TRBV2, with D perhaps matching TRBD1 (6 bases). CDR1 is SNHLY, CDR2 FYNNEI, per germline. Trimming pared 8 bases from V and 3 bases from J, leaving 16 bases between. CDR3 length: 15 amino acids.

This clone was counted ten times or more. This chain links TRBV27 with TRBJ2-3; possible D gene TRBD2, 5 bases. V gave up 2 bases and J gave up 3 bases, with 6 bases separating them. The CDR3 contains 13 residues. Germline V CDR1 and CDR2: MNHEY, SMNVEV (reference sequence). CDR3 sequence reads: CASSLRETDTQYF. CDR3 DNA: TGTGCCAGCAGTTTACGGGAAACAGATACGCAGTATTTT.

There are many counts of this clone. This chain connects TRBV30 to TRBJ2-7, with D possibly being TRBD1 (6 bases). This CDR3 region has 15 residues. CDR1 GTSNPN and CDR2 SVGIG come from the germline V gene (reference sequence). The germline V and J ends were trimmed by 3 bases and 1 base, with 16 bases remaining between them. The DNA of the CDR3 is TGTGCCTGGAGAAGGACAGTTCCGAGTTCCTACGAGCAGTACTTC. It specifies CAWRRTVPSSYEQYF.

J is TRBJ2-3 and V is TRBV12-3 or TRBV12-4, with 11 bases lining up with TRBD2. V shed 5 bases and J 4 bases; nucleotides not matched to a gene: 8. The CDR3 runs 16 residues. The CDR3 coding sequence is TGTGCCAGCAGTGGGCGACTAGCGGGATGGCCAGATACGCAGTATTTT. It is translated as CASSGRLAGWPDTQYF.

The chain joins TRBV20-1 to TRBJ2-3; unclear D gene. Trimming stripped 5 bases from V and 7 bases from J, with 7 bases between. The CDR3 covers 10 residues. Germline CDR1 and CDR2: DFQATT and SNEGSKA (reference sequence). The CDR3 DNA reads as TGCAGTGCTGGGATATATACGCAGTATTTT. Protein: CSAGIYTQYF.

This clone has a count of ten or more. The CDR3 spells CSARGGLAGVSDTQYF. The DNA for the CDR3 is TGCAGTGCTAGAGGGGGACTAGCGGGAGTATCAGATACGCAGTATTTT. This rearrangement joins TRBV20-1 to TRBJ2-3; 14 bases are a match to TRBD2. V gave up 1 base and J gave up 4 bases; unmatched junction bases: 4. This CDR3 has 16 amino acids. The germline gives CDR1 DFQATT, CDR2 SNEGSKA (reference sequence).

CDR3 in amino acids: CASSLAGGSTYEQYF. As DNA, the CDR3 is TGTGCCAGCAGCTTAGCGGGAGGCAGTACCTACGAGCAGTACTTC. The chain joins TRBV7-9 to TRBJ2-7; a weak D match, TRBD2 (6 bases). The V gene lost 0 bases and the J gene lost 2 bases, with 11 bases spanning the gap. Germline CDR1 reads SEHNR; CDR2 reads FQNEAQ (reference sequence). The CDR3 loop spans 15 amino acids.